This T cell receptor beta chain was identified during a study of blood T cell repertoires in COVID-19. Study-level background: Samples taken during acute and convalescent COVID-19 were collected in the United States, Italy and Spain.

Assay used: immunoSEQ multiplex PCR; TCRdb lists only in-frame clones, some missing. This table holds 200,000 to 250,000 clones, roughly 88% found once. This TCR was recovered from a man between 18 and 35 years old with active or convalescent COVID-19. Sequences were obtained from peripheral blood.

The DNA for the CDR3 is TGTGCCAGCAGCTTACGGGGACAGGGAAATTCACCCCTCCACTTT. Amino acid sequence: CASSLRGQGNSPLHF. V and J are TRBV7-6 and TRBJ1-6, with 9 positions matching TRBD1. The CDR3 sequence is 15 residues long. Trimming took 2 bases from V and 7 from J; bases not matched to a gene: 3. Germline V CDR1 and CDR2: SGHVS, FNYEAQ.